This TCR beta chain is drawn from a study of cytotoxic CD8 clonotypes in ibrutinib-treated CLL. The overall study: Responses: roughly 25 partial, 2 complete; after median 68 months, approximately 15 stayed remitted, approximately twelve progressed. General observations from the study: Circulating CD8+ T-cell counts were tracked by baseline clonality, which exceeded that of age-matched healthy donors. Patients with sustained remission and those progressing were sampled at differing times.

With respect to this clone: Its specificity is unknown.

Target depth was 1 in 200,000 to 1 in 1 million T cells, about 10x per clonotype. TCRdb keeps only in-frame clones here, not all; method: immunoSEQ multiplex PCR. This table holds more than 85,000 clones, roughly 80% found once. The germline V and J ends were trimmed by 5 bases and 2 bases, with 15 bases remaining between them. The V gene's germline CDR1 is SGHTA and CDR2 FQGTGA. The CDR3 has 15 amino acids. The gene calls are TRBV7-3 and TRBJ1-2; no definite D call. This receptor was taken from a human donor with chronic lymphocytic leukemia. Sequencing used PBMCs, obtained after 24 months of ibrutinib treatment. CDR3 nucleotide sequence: TGTGCCAGCAGCCCGCATTCACAACGGAACTATGGCTACACCTTC. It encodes CASSPHSQRNYGYTF.